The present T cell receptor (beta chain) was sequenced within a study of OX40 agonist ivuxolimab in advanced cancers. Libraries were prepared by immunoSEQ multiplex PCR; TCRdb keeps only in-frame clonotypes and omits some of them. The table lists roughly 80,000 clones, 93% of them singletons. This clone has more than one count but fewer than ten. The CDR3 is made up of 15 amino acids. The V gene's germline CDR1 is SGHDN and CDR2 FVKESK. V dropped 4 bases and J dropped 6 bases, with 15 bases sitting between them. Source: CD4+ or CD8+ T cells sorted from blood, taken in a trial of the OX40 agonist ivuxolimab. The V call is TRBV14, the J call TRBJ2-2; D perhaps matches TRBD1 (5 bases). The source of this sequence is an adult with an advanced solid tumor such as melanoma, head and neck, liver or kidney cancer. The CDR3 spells CASSLPGARAGELFF. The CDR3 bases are TGTGCCAGCAGCCTGCCTGGGGCACGGGCCGGGGAGCTGTTTTTT.